This T cell receptor beta chain was retrieved from a study of early T cells in non-severe SARS-CoV-2 infection. TCRdb re-called the 5' RACE reads with MiXCR, one entry per CDR3 protein. The data hold about 23,000 distinct CDR3 sequences, with 4.5% observed a single time. Many counts were recorded for this clonotype. Antigen unknown. Study findings and constraints: Private and CD4 specificities were missed by VDJdb matching, skewed to anti-spike CD8.

The CDR3 sequence is 12 residues long. Between the trimmed V and J ends, which lost 3 bases and 5 bases, there was a span of 7 bases. Germline-derived CDR1 and CDR2 are SGHTA and FQGNSA. The chain employs TRBV7-2 and TRBJ2-5, with D possibly matching TRBD1 (5 bases). Sequenced: whole blood. The sequence derives from an adult who was a healthcare worker with PCR-confirmed SARS-CoV-2 infection or an uninfected control (not recorded which). CDR3 amino acids: CASSFKGETQYF. The CDR3 DNA is TGTGCCAGCAGCTTTAAGGGGGAGACCCAGTACTTC.